This T cell receptor beta chain is drawn from a study of identical twins. This clonotype was counted only a few times. Germline loops: CDR1 SQVTM, CDR2 ANQGSEA. This CDR3 is built from 14 residues. After removal of 2 bases from V and 8 bases from J, the junction contained 7 bases not matched to a gene. MiXCR, run by TCRdb on the 5' RACE reads, gives a single entry per CDR3 protein. The sample contains 350,000 to 450,000 distinct CDR3 sequences, less than 20% of which appear only once. This receptor was taken from a man aged 45 to 65 in good health. Sequenced input: naive T cells sorted from blood. V is TRBV29-1 and J is TRBJ2-1; 9 nucleotides agree with TRBD1. For the CDR3, the DNA is TGCAGCGTTGAAAACGGACAGGGGATCGATGAGCAGTTCTTC. Its translation: CSVENGQGIDEQFF.